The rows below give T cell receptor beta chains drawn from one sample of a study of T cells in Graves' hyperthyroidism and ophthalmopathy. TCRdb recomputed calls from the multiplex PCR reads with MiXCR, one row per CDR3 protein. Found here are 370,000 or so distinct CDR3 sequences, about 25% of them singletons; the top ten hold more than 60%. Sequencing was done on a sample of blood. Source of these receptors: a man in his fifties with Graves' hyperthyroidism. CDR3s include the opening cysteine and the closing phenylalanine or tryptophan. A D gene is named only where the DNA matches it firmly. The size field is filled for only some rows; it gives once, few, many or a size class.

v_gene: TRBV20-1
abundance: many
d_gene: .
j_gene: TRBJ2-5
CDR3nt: TGCAGTGCTAGTGGGAGCGTTCAAGAGACCCAGTACTTC
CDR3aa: CSASGSVQETQYF

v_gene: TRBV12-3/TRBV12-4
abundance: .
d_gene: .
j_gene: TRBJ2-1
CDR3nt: TGTGCCAGCAGTTCCTATGGACAGTCTAGCTCCTACAATGAGCAGTTCTTC
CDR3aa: CASSSYGQSSSYNEQFF

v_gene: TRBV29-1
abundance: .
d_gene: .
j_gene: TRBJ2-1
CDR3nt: TGCAGCGTGGGAGAGTGGGGTAAGGCGGCGAATGAGCAGTTCTTC
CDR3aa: CSVGEWGKAANEQFF

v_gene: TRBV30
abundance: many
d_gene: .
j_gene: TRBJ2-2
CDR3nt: TGTGCCTGGAGCTACGGGCTCACCGGGGAGCTGTTTTTT
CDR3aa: CAWSYGLTGELFF

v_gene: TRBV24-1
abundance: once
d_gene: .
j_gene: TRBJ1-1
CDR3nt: TGTGCCACCAGTGCCCCCGGAGGCTCCTTGAGGGGGGCTTTCTTT
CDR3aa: CATSAPGGSLRGAFF

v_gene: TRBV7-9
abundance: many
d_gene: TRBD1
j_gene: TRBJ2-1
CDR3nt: TGTGCCAGCAGCCCGACAGGGGGAACCTACAATGAGCAGTTCTTC
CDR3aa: CASSPTGGTYNEQFF

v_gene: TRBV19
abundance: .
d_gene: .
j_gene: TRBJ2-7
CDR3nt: TGTGCCAGTAGTATAGAAGACCGTCTCGAGCAGTACTTC
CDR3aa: CASSIEDRLEQYF

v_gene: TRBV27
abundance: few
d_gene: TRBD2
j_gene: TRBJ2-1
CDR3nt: TGTGCCAGCAGTGAGATCGGCGGGAGGGTGCAGTTCTTC
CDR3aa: CASSEIGGRVQFF

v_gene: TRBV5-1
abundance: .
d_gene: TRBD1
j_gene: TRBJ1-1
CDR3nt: TGCGCCAGCAGCGTCGTCGTCAGGGGGCGAGGTGTGAACACTGAAGCTTTCTTT
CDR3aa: CASSVVVRGRGVNTEAFF

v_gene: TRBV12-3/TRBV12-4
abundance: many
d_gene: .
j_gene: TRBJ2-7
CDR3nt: TGTGCCAGCAAAAAAGGACAAACCTACGAGCAGTACTTC
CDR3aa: CASKKGQTYEQYF

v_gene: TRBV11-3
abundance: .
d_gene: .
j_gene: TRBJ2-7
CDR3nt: TGTGCCAGCAGCTTAGACGGCAGAACGAGCGAGCAGTACTTC
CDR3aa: CASSLDGRTSEQYF

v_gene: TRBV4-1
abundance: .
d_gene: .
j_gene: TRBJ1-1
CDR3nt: TGCGCCAGCAGCCAAGATCTCGCCGTCCTTGAAGCTTTCTTT
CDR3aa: CASSQDLAVLEAFF

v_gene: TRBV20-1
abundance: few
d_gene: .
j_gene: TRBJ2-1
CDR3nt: TGCAGTGCTAGAGAAGAAGGGTCCTACAATGAGCAGTTCTTC
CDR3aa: CSAREEGSYNEQFF

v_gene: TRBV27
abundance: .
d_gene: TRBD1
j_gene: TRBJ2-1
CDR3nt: TGTGCCAGCAGTTTAGCGGGACAGGGGGCGGCCTTTTTACTCAATGAGCAGTTCTTC
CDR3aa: CASSLAGQGAAFLLNEQFF

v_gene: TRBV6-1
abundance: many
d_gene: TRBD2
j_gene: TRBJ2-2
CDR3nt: TGTGCCAGCAGACAAATGGGACTAGCGTTGGCCGGGGAGCTGTTTTTT
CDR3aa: CASRQMGLALAGELFF

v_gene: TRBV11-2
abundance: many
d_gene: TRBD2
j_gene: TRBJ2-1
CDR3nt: TGTGCCAGCAGCCAGTGGGGACTAGGAGACAATGAGCAGTTCTTC
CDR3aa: CASSQWGLGDNEQFF

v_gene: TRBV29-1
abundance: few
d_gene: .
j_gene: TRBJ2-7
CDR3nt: TGCAGCGTTGTCCGCACAGATTCCTACGAGCAGTACTTC
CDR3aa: CSVVRTDSYEQYF

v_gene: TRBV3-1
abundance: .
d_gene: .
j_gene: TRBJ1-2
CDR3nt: TGTGCCAGCAGCCAAGAAACCTATGGCTACACCTTC
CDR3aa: CASSQETYGYTF

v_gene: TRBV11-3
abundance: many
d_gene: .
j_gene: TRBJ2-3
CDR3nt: TGTGCCAGCAGCTTAGCGGGTTGGAGCACAGATACGCAGTATTTT
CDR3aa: CASSLAGWSTDTQYF

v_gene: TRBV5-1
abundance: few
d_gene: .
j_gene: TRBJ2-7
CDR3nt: TGCGCCACGGCCCAGTCGCCGGGGACGGATTGGGAGCAGTACTTC
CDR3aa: CATAQSPGTDWEQYF

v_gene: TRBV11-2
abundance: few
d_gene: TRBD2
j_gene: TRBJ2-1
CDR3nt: TGTGCCAGCAGCTTCGGGACTAGTAGTGGGGAGCAGTTCTTC
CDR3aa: CASSFGTSSGEQFF

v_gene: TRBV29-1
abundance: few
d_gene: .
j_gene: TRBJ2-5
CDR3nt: TGCAGCGTTGAAGGTGGACGGACGACTACAGAGACCCAGTACTTC
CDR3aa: CSVEGGRTTTETQYF

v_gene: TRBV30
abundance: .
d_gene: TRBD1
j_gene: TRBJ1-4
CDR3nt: TGTGCCTGGAGCCGAGGGGGCGTGGGGGAAAAACTGTTTTTT
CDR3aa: CAWSRGGVGEKLFF

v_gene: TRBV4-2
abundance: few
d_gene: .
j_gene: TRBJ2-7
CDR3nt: TGTGCCAGCAGCCAAGATCTGGGGATCTCCTACGAGCAGTACTTC
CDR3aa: CASSQDLGISYEQYF

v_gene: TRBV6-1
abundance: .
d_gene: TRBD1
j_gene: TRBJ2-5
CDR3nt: TGTGCCAGCAGCCCCGGACAGGGAAGGTCGTACTTC
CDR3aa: CASSPGQGRSYF

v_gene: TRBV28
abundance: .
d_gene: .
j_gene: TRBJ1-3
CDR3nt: TGTGCCAGCAGCGACGTTCGCTCTGGAAACACCATATATTTT
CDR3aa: CASSDVRSGNTIYF

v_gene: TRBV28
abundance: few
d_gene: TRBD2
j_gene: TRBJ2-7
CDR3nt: TGTGCCAGCATTCAGACTAGCGGGGATTCCTACGAGCAGTACTTC
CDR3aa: CASIQTSGDSYEQYF

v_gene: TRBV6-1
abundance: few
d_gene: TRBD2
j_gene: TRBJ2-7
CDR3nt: TGTGCCAGCAGTGATTGGCTAGCGGGAGGGCTGTACGAGCAGTACTTC
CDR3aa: CASSDWLAGGLYEQYF

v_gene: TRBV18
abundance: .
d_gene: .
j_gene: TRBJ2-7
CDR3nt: TGTGCCAGCTCTCTAGAAGGTGCACGCTCGGGGGAGCAGTACTTC
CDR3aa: CASSLEGARSGEQYF

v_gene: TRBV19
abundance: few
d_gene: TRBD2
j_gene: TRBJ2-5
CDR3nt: TGTGCCAGTAGTATTGCTCTAGCGGGAGGAGAGACCCAGTACTTC
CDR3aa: CASSIALAGGETQYF

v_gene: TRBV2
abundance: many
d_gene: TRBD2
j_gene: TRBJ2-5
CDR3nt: TGTGCCAGCAGTTCCGCGGGGAGCGGGAGGTGGGAGACCCAGTACTTC
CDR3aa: CASSSAGSGRWETQYF

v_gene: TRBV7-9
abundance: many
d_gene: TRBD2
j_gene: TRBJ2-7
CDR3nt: TGTGCCAGCACCAAGTCTAGCGGGGCTTTCTACGAGCAGTACTTC
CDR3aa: CASTKSSGAFYEQYF

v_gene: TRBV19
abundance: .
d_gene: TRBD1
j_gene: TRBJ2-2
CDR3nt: TGTGCCAGCCGACAGGGGTTGCGCACCGGGGAGCTGTTTTTT
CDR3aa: CASRQGLRTGELFF

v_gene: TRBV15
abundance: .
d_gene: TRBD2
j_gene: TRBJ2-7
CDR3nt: TGTGCCACCAGCAGGGACCTTCCCGGGACTAGCGGGAGGGCCCACGAGCAGTACTTC
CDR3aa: CATSRDLPGTSGRAHEQYF

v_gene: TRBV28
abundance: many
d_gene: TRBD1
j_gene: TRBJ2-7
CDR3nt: TGTGCCACACAGGGGCCCGCCCACTGGGTTGAGCAGTACTTC
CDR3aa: CATQGPAHWVEQYF

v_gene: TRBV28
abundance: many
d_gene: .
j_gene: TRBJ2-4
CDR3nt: TGTGCCAGCAGTTTATCCCGGCAGGGTGGGGACATTCAGTACTTC
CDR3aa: CASSLSRQGGDIQYF

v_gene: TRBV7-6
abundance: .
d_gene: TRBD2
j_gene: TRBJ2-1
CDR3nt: TGTGCCAGCAGCTTCAGAGCGGGAGTCGGGGAGAATGAGCAGTTCTTC
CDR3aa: CASSFRAGVGENEQFF

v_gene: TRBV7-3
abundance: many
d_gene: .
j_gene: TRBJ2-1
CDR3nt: TGTGCCAGCAGCCTAAATACCTACAATGAGCAGTTCTTC
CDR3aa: CASSLNTYNEQFF

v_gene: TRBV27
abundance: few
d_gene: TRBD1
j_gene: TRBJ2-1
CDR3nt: TGTGCCAGCAGCCCTCACCGGGGACAGGGATACAATGAGCAGTTCTTC
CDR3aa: CASSPHRGQGYNEQFF

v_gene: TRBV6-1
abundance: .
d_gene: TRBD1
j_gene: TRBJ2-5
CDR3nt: TGTGCCACCGCCCTCGACAGGGGAGGCGAAATGGAGACCCAGTACTTC
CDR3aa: CATALDRGGEMETQYF

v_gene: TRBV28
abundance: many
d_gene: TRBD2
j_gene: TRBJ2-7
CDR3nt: TGTGCCAGCAGTTTAGGATCTAGCGGGACCCACGAGCAGTACTTC
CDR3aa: CASSLGSSGTHEQYF

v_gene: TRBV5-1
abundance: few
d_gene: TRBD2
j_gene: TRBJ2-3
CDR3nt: TGCGCCAGCAGCTTTGTGGGGACTAGCGGGAAAGATACGCAGTATTTT
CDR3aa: CASSFVGTSGKDTQYF

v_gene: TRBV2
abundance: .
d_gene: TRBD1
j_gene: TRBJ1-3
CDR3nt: TGTGCCAGCAGTGTACAGGGGAATCTCCACACCATATATTTT
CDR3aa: CASSVQGNLHTIYF

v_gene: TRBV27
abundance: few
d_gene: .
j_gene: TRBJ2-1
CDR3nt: TGTGCCAGCAAAGATAGTAAGGGTGACTACTACAGTGAGCAGTTCTTC
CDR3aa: CASKDSKGDYYSEQFF

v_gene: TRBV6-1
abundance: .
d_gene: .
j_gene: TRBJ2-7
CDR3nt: TGTGCCAGCAGTGAAAGGAAAGTCCGCTGCGAGCAGTACTTC
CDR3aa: CASSERKVRCEQYF

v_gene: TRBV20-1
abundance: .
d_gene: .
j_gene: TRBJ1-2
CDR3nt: TGCAGTGCTAGACAGGGAAACTATGGCTACACCTTC
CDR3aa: CSARQGNYGYTF

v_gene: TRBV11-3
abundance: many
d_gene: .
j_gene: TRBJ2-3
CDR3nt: TGTGCCAGCAGCTTAGGAGGGGTCACAGATACGCAGTATTTT
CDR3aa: CASSLGGVTDTQYF

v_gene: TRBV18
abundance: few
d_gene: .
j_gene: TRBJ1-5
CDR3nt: TGTGCCAGCTCACCAGTTGGGGGGTCCCAGGGACAGCCCCAGCATTTT
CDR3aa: CASSPVGGSQGQPQHF

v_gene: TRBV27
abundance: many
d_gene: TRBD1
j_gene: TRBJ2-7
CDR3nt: TGTGCCAGCAGCTTCGACAGGGGCTACGAGCAGTACTTC
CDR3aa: CASSFDRGYEQYF

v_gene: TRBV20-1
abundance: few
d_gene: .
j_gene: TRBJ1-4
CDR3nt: TGCAGTGCTAGCGGCTATAATGAAAAACTGTTTTTT
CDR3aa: CSASGYNEKLFF

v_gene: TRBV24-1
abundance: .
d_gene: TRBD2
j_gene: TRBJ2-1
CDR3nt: TGTGCCACCAGTGATCCGACTAGCGAGAATCTAAATGAGCAGTTCTTC
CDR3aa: CATSDPTSENLNEQFF